Below, 19 T cell receptor beta chains from the same sample are listed, as sequenced in a study of T cells in Graves' hyperthyroidism and ophthalmopathy. TCR beta CDR3 regions were amplified from RNA transcripts. During a first-round RT-PCR of the TCR CDR3, the HTBI primer set was used. MiXCR was run by TCRdb on the multiplex PCR reads, yielding one entry per CDR3 protein. The table shows hundreds of thousands of distinct CDR3 sequences, with approximately 15% occurring only once. Sequencing was performed on blood. The origin of the receptors is a woman aged 40 to 55 with Graves' ophthalmopathy.

This clonotype turned up a few times. The chain employs TRBV7-9 and TRBJ2-5; tentatively, D is TRBD2 (7 bases). The CDR3 spans 14 residues. CDR1 and CDR2 from the germline V gene are SEHNR and FQNEAQ (reference sequence). Trimming stripped 3 bases from V and 4 bases from J, with 12 bases between. The CDR3: CASSLGGARETQYF. For the CDR3, the DNA is TGTGCCAGCAGCTTGGGGGGGGCGCGAGAGACCCAGTACTTC.

This clonotype has a handful of counts. The gene calls are TRBV6-1 and TRBJ1-1, with 8 bases lining up with TRBD1. This CDR3 has 14 residues. Looked up from germline, CDR1 is MNHNS and CDR2 is SASEGT. V lost 10 bases, J lost 6 bases, and 13 bases stayed unmatched. CDR3: CATDRGAGSAEAFF. The DNA of the CDR3 is TGTGCCACCGACAGGGGTGCTGGGAGCGCTGAAGCTTTCTTT.

This clonotype was seen a handful of times. V gene TRBV7-3 combines with J gene TRBJ2-3; maybe TRBD1 (8 bases). CDR3 length: 15 residues. Germline CDR1 SGHTA, CDR2 FQGTGA. The germline V and J ends were trimmed by 7 bases and 3 bases, with 17 bases remaining between them. The CDR3 coding sequence is TGTGCCAGCACCACAGGGGGAGGGCCGACAGATACGCAGTATTTT. This encodes CASTTGGGPTDTQYF.

This chain links TRBV3-1 with TRBJ1-5; D not resolved. Germline V lookup: CDR1 LGHDT, CDR2 YNNKEL (reference sequence). This CDR3 region has 15 residues. V lost 2 bases and J lost 0, with 8 bases in between. The CDR3 sequence: CASSQHAVSNQPQHF. In DNA form, the CDR3 reads TGTGCCAGCAGCCAACACGCGGTTAGCAATCAGCCCCAGCATTTT.

In its sample, this clonotype was seen many times. The V and J genes are TRBV29-1 and TRBJ1-3; 7 bases map to TRBD1. The CDR3 loop spans 15 amino acids. V lost 2 bases to trimming and J lost 1 base; unmatched junction nucleotides: 5. Germline lookup yields CDR1 SQVTM and CDR2 ANQGSEA. The chain's CDR3 is CSVELGGSSGNTIYF. DNA of the CDR3: TGCAGCGTTGAACTAGGGGGCAGTTCTGGAAACACCATATATTTT.

Remarks on this clonotype: A much larger clone differs from this one at a single base, so this may be a read error. The chain is built from TRBV20-1 and TRBJ2-3, with 7 bases that match TRBD1. The J segment lost 1 base and the V segment lost 1 base, leaving 11 bases of the junction unmatched. In germline, CDR1 is DFQATT, CDR2 SNEGSKA (reference sequence). This CDR3 is 17 amino acids long. The CDR3 nucleotides read TGCAGTGCTAGAGGAGGCTTGTGGGACAGCCGCACAGATACGCAGTATTTT. The encoded protein is CSARGGLWDSRTDTQYF.

This clonotype showed up many times. V usage is TRBV7-2 and J usage is TRBJ2-1; TRBD2 agrees at 10 bases. This CDR3 comprises 14 residues. Trimming at V came to 2 bases and at J to 10 bases, leaving 5 bases not matched to a gene. Germline V gives CDR1 SGHTA, CDR2 FQGNSA. The CDR3 loop is CASSLSGGAGEQFF. CDR3 DNA: TGTGCCAGCAGCTTAAGCGGGGGGGCTGGGGAGCAGTTCTTC.

This chain uses TRBV2 with TRBJ2-2; 10 bases map to TRBD2. This CDR3 region has 16 residues. Per germline, CDR1 SNHLY and CDR2 FYNNEI. Trimming removed 4 bases from V and 5 bases from J; junction bases left unmatched: 7. The CDR3 DNA follows: TGTGCCAGCAGTGTGCTAGCGGGAGAAGGGACCGGGGAGCTGTTTTTT. Translating gives CASSVLAGEGTGELFF.

At least ten counts were recorded for this clonotype. The rearrangement links TRBV20-1 to TRBJ2-5, with D possibly matching TRBD2 (5 bases). The CDR3 has 17 amino acids. In germline, CDR1 is DFQATT, CDR2 SNEGSKA (reference sequence). V lost 0 bases and J lost 3, with 20 bases in between. In DNA form, the CDR3 reads TGCAGTGCTAGAGATCGCCGGGGAGCCGCCGTGAAAGAGACCCAGTACTTC. This encodes CSARDRRGAAVKETQYF.

This clonotype was seen a few times. CDR3 sequence reads: CASRGQGTYNSPLHF. Written as DNA, the CDR3 is TGTGCCAGCAGGGGACAGGGAACCTATAATTCACCCCTCCACTTT. The chain carries TRBV2 and TRBJ1-6, with 9 bases fitting TRBD1. CDR1 SNHLY and CDR2 FYNNEI come from the germline V gene. V lost 6 bases and J lost 2; bases outside the gene matches: 2. The CDR3 loop spans 15 amino acids.

Remarks on this clonotype: The CDR3 end shows no conserved phenylalanine or tryptophan, and so a read error is likely. The CDR3, as DNA: TGTGCCATCAGTGAGTCTTCTGAAGCTTTCCTT. It encodes CAISESSEAFL. The rearrangement uses TRBV10-3 and TRBJ1-1, with D unclear. V was trimmed by 0 bases and J by 6 bases, leaving 2 bases between them. This CDR3 has 11 amino acids. Germline values: CDR1 ENHRY, CDR2 SYGVKD.

The gene calls are TRBV14 and TRBJ2-5; 13 bases line up with TRBD2. The length of the CDR3 is 18 residues. Germline lookup yields CDR1 SGHDN and CDR2 FVKESK. V shed 1 base, J shed 2 bases, and the junction held 7 bases outside the gene matches. In nucleotides, the CDR3 is TGTGCCAGCAGCCAAGTGGCGACGACTAGCGGGGGGCAAGAGACCCAGTACTTC. Protein: CASSQVATTSGGQETQYF.

This clonotype was seen many times. The chain links TRBV12-3 or TRBV12-4 to TRBJ2-2; D is unresolved. This CDR3 is 13 amino acids long. Trimming shortened V by 6 bases and J by 1 base, and 6 bases separated the two germline ends. Here the CDR3 DNA reads TGTGCCAGCAGCCCCCGGAACACCGGGGAGCTGTTTTTT. This sequence encodes CASSPRNTGELFF.

A few counts support this clonotype. This chain uses TRBV5-1 with TRBJ2-3; D unresolved. CDR1 SGHRS and CDR2 YFSETQ come from the germline V gene. V lost 2 bases, J lost 5 bases, and 12 bases lay in between. The length of the CDR3 is 14 residues. The DNA of the CDR3 is TGCGCCAGCAGCTTCGCAGAAACGGTAGATACGCAGTATTTT. Amino acids: CASSFAETVDTQYF.

This clonotype was recorded a few times. This chain connects TRBV6-6 to TRBJ2-1, with 12 positions matching TRBD2. The V gene's germline CDR1 is MNHNY and CDR2 SVGAGI (reference sequence). The CDR3 extends over 15 amino acids. Trimming cost V 6 bases and J 11 bases; bases outside gene matches: 11. CDR3: CASSGLAGNLGKQFF. CDR3 DNA: TGTGCCAGCAGCGGACTAGCGGGGAACCTAGGGAAGCAGTTCTTC.

This chain uses TRBV20-1 with TRBJ1-6; D is ambiguous. The V end was cut by 1 base, the J end by 9 bases, with 10 bases between. The CDR3 runs 13 residues. The germline gives CDR1 DFQATT, CDR2 SNEGSKA (reference sequence). The DNA of the CDR3 is TGCAGTGCTAGAGCGCCGGGGATTTCACCCCTCCACTTT. Protein product: CSARAPGISPLHF.

The gene calls are TRBV5-1 and TRBJ1-2; 7 nucleotides align to TRBD1. The CDR3 has 12 residues. Germline V lookup: CDR1 SGHRS, CDR2 YFSETQ. Trimming removed 4 bases from V and 10 bases from J; junction bases left unmatched: 7. The chain's CDR3 is CASSTRQGLYTF. The CDR3 bases are TGCGCCAGCAGCACCCGACAGGGACTCTACACCTTC.

There are a few counts of this clonotype. The rearrangement uses TRBV19 and TRBJ2-1; D is ambiguous. Trimming took off 3 bases at V and 0 bases at J, with 9 bases between the two ends. The CDR3 consists of 15 residues. Per the germline V gene, CDR1 is LNHDA and CDR2 is SQIVND (reference sequence). The CDR3 protein is CASSILRSSYNEQFF. The CDR3 nucleotides read TGTGCCAGTAGTATCTTAAGGAGCTCCTACAATGAGCAGTTCTTC.

This clonotype has a count of ten or more. The rearrangement uses TRBV11-2 and TRBJ2-7; D unclear. V lost 1 base and J lost 7, with 11 bases in between. Germline lookup yields CDR1 SGHAT and CDR2 FQNNGV. The CDR3 is 13 amino acids. CDR3 in amino acids: CASSLGLIVEQYF. The CDR3 nucleotides read TGTGCCAGCAGCTTAGGGCTGATAGTTGAGCAGTACTTC.